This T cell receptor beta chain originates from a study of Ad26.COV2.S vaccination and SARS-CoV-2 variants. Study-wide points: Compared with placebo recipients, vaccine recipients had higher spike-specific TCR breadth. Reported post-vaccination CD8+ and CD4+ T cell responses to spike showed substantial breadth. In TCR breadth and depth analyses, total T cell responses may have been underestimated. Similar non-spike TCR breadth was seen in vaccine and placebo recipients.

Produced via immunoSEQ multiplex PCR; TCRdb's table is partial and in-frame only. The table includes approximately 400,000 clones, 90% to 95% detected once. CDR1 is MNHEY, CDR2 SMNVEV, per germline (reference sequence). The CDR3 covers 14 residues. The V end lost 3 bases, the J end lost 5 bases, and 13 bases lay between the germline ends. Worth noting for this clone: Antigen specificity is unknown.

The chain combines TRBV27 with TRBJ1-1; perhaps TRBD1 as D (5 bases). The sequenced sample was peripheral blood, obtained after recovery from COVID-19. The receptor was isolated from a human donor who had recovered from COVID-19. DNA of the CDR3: TGTGCCAGCAGTTTGGCTCAGGGAGGGACTGAAGCTTTCTTT. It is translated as CASSLAQGGTEAFF.